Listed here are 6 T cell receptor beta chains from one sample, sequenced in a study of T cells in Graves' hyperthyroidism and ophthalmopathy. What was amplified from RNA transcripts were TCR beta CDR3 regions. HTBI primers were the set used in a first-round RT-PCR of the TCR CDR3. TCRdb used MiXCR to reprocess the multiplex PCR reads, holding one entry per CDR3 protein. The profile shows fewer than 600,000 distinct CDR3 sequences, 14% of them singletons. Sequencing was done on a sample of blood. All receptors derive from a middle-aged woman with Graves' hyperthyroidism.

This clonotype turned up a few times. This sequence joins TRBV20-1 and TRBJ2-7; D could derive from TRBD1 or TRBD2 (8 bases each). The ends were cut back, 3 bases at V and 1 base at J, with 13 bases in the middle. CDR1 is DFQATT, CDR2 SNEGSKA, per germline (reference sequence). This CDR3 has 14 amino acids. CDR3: CSASGGDRSYEQYF. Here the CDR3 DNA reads TGCAGTGCTAGCGGGGGGGACAGGTCCTACGAGCAGTACTTC.

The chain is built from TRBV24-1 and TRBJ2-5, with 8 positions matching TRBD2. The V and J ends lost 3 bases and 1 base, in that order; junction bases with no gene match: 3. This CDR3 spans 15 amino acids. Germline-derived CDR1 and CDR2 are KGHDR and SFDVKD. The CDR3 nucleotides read TGTGCCACCAGTGATCCTAGCGGGTTCCAAGAGACCCAGTACTTC. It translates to CATSDPSGFQETQYF.

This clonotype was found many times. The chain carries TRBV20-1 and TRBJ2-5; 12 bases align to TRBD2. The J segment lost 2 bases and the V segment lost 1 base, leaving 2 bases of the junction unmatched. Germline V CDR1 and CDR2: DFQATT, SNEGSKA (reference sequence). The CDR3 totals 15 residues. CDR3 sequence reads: CSARGTSGTQETQYF. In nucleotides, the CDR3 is TGCAGTGCTAGAGGGACTAGCGGGACACAAGAGACCCAGTACTTC.

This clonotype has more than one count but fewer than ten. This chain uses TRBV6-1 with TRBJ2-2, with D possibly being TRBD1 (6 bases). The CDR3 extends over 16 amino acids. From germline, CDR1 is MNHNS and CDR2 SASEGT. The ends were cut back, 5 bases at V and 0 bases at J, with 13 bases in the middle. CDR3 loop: CASSKGTRSNTGELFF. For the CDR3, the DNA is TGTGCCAGCAGTAAGGGGACACGATCGAACACCGGGGAGCTGTTTTTT.

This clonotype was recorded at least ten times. The DNA for the CDR3 is TGTGCCAGCAGCACCGGGACCCCTCCTTACGAGCAGTACTTC. Its protein is CASSTGTPPYEQYF. The chain is built from TRBV7-3 and TRBJ2-7; D is tentatively TRBD1 or TRBD2 (5 bases each). V was shortened by 5 bases and J by 4 bases, with 15 bases between the two germline ends. This CDR3 region has 14 residues. The germline CDR1 and CDR2 sequences are SGHTA and FQGTGA.

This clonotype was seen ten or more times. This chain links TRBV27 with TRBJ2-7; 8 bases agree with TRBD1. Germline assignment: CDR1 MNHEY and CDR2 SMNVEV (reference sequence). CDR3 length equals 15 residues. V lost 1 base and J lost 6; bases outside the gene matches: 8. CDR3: CASSLYAQGAGEQYF. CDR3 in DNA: TGTGCCAGCAGTTTATATGCGCAGGGGGCTGGCGAGCAGTACTTC.